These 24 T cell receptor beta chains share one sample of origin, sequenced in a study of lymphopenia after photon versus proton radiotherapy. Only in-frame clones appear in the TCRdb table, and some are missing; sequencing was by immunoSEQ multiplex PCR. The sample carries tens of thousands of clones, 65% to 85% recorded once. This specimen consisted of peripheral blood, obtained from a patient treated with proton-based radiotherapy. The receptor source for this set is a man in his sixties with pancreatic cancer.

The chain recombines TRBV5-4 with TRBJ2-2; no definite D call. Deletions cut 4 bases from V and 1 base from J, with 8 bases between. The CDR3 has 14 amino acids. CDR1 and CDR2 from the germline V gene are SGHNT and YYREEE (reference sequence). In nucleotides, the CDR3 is TGTGCCAGCAGCCTACACCAGAACACCGGGGAGCTGTTTTTT. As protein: CASSLHQNTGELFF.

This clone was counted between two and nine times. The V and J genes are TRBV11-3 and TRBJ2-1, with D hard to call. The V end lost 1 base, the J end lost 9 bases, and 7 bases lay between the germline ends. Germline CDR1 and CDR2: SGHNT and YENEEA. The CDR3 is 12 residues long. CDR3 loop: CASSLVPSEQFF. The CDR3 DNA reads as TGTGCCAGCAGCTTAGTCCCCTCTGAGCAGTTCTTC.

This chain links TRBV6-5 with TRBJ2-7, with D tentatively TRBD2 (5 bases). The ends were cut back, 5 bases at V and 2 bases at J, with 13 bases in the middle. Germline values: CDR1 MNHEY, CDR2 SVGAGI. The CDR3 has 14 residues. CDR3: CASSPLTRPYEQYF. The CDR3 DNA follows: TGTGCCAGCAGTCCCCTTACTAGACCCTACGAGCAGTACTTC.

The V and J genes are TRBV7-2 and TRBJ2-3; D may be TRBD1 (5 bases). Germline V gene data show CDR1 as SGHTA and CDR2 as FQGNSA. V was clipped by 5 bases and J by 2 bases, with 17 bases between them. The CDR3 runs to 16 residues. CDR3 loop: CASSHPQGFATDTQYF. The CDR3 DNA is TGTGCCAGCAGCCACCCCCAGGGATTCGCCACAGATACGCAGTATTTT.

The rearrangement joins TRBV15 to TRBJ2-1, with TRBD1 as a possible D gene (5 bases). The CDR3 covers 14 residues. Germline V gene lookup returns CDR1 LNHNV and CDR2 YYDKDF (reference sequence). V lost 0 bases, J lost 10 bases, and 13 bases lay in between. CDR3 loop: CATSRELLGVEQFF. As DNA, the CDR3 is TGTGCCACCAGCAGAGAGCTTCTAGGGGTCGAGCAGTTCTTC.

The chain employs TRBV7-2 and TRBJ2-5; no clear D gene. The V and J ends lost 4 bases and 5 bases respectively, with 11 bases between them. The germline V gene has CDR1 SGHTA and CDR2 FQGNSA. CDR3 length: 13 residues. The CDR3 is CASSSGWTETQYF. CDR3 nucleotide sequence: TGTGCCAGCAGCTCCGGCTGGACGGAGACCCAGTACTTC.

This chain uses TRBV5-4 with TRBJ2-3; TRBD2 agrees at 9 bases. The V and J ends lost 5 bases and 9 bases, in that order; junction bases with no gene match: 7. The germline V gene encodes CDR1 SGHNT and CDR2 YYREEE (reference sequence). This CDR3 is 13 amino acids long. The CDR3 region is CASRVAGEGTQYF. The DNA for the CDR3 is TGTGCCAGCAGAGTAGCGGGAGAGGGAACGCAGTATTTT.

The CDR3 reads CASSGERTPNTEAFF. Here the CDR3 DNA reads TGTGCCAGCAGTGGGGAACGGACTCCGAACACTGAAGCTTTCTTT. The chain has TRBV2 and TRBJ1-1; D gene uncertain. With 4 bases removed from V and 1 base from J, the gap between germline ends came to 13 bases. The germline gives CDR1 SNHLY, CDR2 FYNNEI. The CDR3 is 15 amino acids.

The CDR3 coding sequence is TGTGCCAGCAGCCCCCGGGCGGGAGAGGTGGAGGCGACCCAGTACTTC. The encoded protein is CASSPRAGEVEATQYF. V gene TRBV5-6 combines with J gene TRBJ2-5; 7 bases align to TRBD2. The CDR3 loop spans 16 amino acids. Germline V gene data show CDR1 as SGHDT and CDR2 as YYEEEE. The ends lost 4 bases at V and 7 bases at J; junction bases unmatched: 16.

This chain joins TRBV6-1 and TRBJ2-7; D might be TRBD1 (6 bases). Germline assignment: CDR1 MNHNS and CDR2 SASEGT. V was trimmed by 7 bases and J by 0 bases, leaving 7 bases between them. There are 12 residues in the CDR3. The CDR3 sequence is CASNRDSYEQYF. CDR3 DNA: TGTGCCAGCAACAGGGACTCCTACGAGCAGTACTTC.

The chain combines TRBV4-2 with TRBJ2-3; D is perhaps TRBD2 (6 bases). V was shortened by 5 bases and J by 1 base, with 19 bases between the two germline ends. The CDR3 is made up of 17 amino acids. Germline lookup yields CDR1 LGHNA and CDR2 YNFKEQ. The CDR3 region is CASSAGTALAGTDTQYF. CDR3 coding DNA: TGTGCCAGCAGCGCCGGGACGGCACTAGCAGGCACAGATACGCAGTATTTT.

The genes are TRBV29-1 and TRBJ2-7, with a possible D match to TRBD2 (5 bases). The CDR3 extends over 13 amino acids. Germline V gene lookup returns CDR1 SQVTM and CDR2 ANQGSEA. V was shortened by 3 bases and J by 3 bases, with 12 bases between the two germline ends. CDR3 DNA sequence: TGCAGCGTTGATTTCCCAGGAGGCTACGAGCAGTACTTC. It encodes CSVDFPGGYEQYF.

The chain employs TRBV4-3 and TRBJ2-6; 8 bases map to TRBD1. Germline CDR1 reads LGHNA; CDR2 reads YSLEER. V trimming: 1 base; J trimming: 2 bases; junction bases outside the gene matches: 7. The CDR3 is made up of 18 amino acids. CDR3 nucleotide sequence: TGCGCCAGCAGCCAAGCCAGGGGGCTAGGGGCTGGGGCCAACGTCCTGACTTTC. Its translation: CASSQARGLGAGANVLTF.

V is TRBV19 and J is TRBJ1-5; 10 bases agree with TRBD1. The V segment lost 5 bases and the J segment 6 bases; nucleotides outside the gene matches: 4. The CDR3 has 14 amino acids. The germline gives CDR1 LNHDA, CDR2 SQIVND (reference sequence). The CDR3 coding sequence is TGTGCCAGTAGTCGGGACAGGGGTACTCAGCCCCAGCATTTT. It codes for CASSRDRGTQPQHF.

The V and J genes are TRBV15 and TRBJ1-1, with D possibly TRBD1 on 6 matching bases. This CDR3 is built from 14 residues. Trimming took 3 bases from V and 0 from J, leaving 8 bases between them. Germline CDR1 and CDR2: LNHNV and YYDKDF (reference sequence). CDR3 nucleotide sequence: TGTGCCACCAGCAGGGACAGATTGAACACTGAAGCTTTCTTT. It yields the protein CATSRDRLNTEAFF. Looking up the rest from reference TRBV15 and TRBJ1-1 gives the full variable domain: DAMVIQNPRYQVTQFGKPVTLSCSQTLNHNVMYWYQQKSSQAPKLLFHYYDKDFNNEADTPDNFQSRRPNTSFCFLDIRSPGLGDTAMYLCATSRDRLNTEAFFGQGTRLTVV.

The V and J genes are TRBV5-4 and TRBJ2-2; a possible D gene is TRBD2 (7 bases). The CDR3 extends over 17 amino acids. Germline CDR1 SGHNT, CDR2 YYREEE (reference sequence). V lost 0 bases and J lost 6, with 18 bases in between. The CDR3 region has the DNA TGTGCCAGCAGCTTGGTCCGGGGGGCCCCGGGGGCCGGGGAGCTGTTTTTT. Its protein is CASSLVRGAPGAGELFF.

CDR3 residues: CASRGQINTEAFF. CDR3 DNA sequence: TGTGCCAGCAGGGGACAGATTAACACTGAAGCTTTCTTT. The V and J genes are TRBV28 and TRBJ1-1, with 7 bases lining up with TRBD1. This CDR3 comprises 13 residues. In germline, CDR1 is MDHEN, CDR2 SYDVKM. V was clipped by 6 bases and J by 2 bases; unmatched bases: 3.

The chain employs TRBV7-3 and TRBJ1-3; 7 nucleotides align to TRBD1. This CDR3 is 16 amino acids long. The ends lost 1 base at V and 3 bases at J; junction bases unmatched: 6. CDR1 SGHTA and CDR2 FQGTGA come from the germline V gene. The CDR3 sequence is CASSLNSGGGGNTIYF. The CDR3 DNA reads TGTGCCAGCAGCTTAAACTCAGGGGGAGGTGGAAACACCATATATTTT.

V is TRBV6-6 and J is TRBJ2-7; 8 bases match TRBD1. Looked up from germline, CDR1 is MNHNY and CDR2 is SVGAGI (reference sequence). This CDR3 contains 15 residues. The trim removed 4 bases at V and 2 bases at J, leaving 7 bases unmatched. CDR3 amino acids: CASSSDRVVPYEQYF. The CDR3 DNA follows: TGTGCCAGCAGTTCGGACAGGGTGGTCCCCTACGAGCAGTACTTC.

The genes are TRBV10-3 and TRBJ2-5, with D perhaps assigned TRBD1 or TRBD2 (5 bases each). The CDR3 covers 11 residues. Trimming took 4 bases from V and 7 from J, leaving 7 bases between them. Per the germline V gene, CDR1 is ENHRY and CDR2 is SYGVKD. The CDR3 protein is CAISAGGTQYF. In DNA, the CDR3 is TGTGCCATCAGTGCTGGGGGGACCCAGTACTTC.

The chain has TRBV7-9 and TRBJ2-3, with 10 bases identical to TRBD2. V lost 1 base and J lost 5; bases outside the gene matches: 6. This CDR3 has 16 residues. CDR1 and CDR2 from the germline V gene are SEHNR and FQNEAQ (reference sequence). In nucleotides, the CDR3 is TGTGCCAGCAGCTTAGGCCTAGCGGGAGTCAGAGATACGCAGTATTTT. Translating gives CASSLGLAGVRDTQYF.

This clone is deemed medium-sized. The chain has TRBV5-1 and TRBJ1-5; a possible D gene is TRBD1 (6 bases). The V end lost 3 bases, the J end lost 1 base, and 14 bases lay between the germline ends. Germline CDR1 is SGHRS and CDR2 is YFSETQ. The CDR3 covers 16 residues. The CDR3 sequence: CASSSKRDKSNQPQHF. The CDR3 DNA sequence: TGCGCCAGCAGCTCAAAGCGGGACAAAAGCAATCAGCCCCAGCATTTT.

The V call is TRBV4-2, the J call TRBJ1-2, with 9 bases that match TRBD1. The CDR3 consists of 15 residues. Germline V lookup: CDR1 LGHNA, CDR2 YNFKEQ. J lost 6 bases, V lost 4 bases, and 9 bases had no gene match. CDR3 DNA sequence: TGTGCCAGCAGCCCGGCCGGGACAGGGACCCATGGCTACACCTTC. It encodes CASSPAGTGTHGYTF.

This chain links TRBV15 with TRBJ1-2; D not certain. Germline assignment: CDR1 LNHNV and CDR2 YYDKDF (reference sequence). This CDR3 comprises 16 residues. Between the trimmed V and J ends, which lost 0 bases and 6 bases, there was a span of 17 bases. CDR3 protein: CATSRDLLPGGDGYTF. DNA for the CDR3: TGTGCCACCAGCAGAGATCTCCTACCGGGAGGAGATGGCTACACCTTC.